These T cell receptor beta chains were read from a single sample in a study of spatial heterogeneity in lung cancer. A single record per CDR3 protein comes from TCRdb applying MiXCR to the 5' RACE reads. The sample yields 50,000 to 75,000 distinct CDR3 sequences, approximately 6% seen once. Sequenced here: PBMCs, sampled at surgery. The receptors were sampled from a female donor with early-stage non-small cell lung cancer. Both conserved end residues are part of each CDR3. Each record gives: V gene, J gene, clone size, D gene, CDR3 protein, CDR3 DNA. The D gene is left open where the match is weak. Clone size appears in some rows only: once, few, many, or a class for an expanded clone.

TRBV7-9	TRBJ1-2	many	-	CASSTQKTSGSYGYTF	TGTGCCAGCAGCACCCAAAAAACCTCAGGGTCCTATGGCTACACCTTC
TRBV20-1	TRBJ1-5	many	-	CSAREGGQPQHF	TGCAGCGCCAGGGAGGGAGGGCAGCCCCAGCATTTT
TRBV7-2	TRBJ2-3	many	-	CASSLEAGATDTQYF	TGTGCCAGCAGCTTAGAGGCGGGGGCCACAGATACGCAGTATTTT
TRBV5-1	TRBJ2-3	-	-	CASSLVGGQDTQYF	TGCGCCAGCAGCTTGGTTGGGGGACAAGATACGCAGTATTTT
TRBV20-1	TRBJ1-4	few	TRBD1	CSATGGAGEKLFF	TGCAGTGCAACAGGGGGCGCGGGAGAAAAACTGTTTTTT
TRBV6-1	TRBJ2-3	few	-	CASSGTRRSTDTQYF	TGTGCCAGCAGTGGGACACGGCGAAGCACAGATACGCAGTATTTT
TRBV10-3	TRBJ1-5	many	-	CAISESTDISNQPQHF	TGTGCCATCAGTGAGTCGACGGACATATCCAATCAGCCCCAGCATTTT
TRBV20-1	TRBJ2-5	many	TRBD2	CSASPSGSIQETQYF	TGCAGTGCTAGCCCTAGCGGATCTATCCAAGAGACCCAGTACTTC
TRBV7-9	TRBJ1-5	many	TRBD1	CASSLGLGQVSNQPQHF	TGTGCCAGCAGCTTAGGGCTGGGACAGGTTAGCAATCAGCCCCAGCATTTT
TRBV13	TRBJ2-7	many	TRBD1	CASSKLTGDSFEQYF	TGTGCCAGCAGCAAACTGACAGGGGATTCTTTCGAGCAGTACTTC